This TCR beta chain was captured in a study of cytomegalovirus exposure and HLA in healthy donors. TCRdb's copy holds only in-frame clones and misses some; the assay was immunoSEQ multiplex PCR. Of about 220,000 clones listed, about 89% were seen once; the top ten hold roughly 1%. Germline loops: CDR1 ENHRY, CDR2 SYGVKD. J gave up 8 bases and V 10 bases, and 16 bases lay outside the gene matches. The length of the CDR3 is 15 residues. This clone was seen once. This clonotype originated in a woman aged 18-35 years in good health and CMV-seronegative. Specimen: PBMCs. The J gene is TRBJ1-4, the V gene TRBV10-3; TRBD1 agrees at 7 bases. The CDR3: CASRTKPDRREKLFF. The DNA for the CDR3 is TGTGCCAGCAGGACAAAGCCGGACAGGCGGGAAAAACTGTTTTTT.